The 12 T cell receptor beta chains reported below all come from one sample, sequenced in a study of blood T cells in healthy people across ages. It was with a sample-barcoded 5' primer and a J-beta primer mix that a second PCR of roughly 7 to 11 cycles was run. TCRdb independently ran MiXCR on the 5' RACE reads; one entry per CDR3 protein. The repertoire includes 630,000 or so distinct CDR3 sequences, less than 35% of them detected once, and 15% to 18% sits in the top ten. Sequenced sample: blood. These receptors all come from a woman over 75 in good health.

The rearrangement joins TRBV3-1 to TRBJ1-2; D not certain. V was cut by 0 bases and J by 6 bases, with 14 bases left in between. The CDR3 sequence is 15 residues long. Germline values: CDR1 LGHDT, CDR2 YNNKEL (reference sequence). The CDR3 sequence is CASSQDPKAGDGYTF. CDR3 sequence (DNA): TGTGCCAGCAGCCAAGATCCAAAGGCCGGGGATGGCTACACCTTC.

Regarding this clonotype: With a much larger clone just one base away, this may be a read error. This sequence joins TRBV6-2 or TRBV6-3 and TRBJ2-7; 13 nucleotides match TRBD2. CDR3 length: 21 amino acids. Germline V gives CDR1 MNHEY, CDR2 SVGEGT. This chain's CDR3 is CASSPRRGAGTSGASSHEQYF. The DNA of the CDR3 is TGTGCCAGCAGTCCAAGGAGAGGCGCCGGGACTAGCGGGGCGAGCTCCCACGAGCAGTACTTC.

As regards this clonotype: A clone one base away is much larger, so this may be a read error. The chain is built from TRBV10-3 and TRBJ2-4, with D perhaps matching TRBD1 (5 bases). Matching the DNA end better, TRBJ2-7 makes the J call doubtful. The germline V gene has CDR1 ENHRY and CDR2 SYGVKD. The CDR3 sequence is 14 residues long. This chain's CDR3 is CAISELTATYEQYF. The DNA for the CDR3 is TGTGCCATCAGTGAGCTGACAGCGACCTACGAGCAGTACTTC.

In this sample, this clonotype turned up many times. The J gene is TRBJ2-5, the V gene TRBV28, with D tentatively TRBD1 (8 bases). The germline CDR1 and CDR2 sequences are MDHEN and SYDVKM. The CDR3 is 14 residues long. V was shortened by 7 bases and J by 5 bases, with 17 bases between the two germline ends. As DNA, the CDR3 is TGTGCCAGCATTAGCGGACAGGGAGGGGAGACCCAGTACTTC. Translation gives CASISGQGGETQYF. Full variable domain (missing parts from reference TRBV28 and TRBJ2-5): DVKVTQSSRYLVKRTGEKVFLECVQDMDHENMFWYRQDPGLGLRLIYFSYDVKMKEKGDIPEGYSVSREKKERFSLILESASTNQTSMYLCASISGQGGETQYFGPGTRLLVL.

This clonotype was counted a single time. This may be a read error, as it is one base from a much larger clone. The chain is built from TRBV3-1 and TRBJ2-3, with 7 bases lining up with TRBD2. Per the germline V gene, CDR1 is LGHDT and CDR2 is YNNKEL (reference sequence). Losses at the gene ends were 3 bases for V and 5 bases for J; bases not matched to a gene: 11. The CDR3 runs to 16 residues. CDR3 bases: TGTGCCAGCAGCCAGGGGGGGGTTCATGAAGGAGATACGCAGTATTTT. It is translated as CASSQGGVHEGDTQYF.

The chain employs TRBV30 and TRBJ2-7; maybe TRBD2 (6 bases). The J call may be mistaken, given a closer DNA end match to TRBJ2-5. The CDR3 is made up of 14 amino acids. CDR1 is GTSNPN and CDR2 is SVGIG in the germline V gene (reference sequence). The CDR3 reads CAWSVQAGRETQYF. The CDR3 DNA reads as TGTGCCTGGAGTGTACAAGCGGGCAGGGAGACCCAGTACTTC.

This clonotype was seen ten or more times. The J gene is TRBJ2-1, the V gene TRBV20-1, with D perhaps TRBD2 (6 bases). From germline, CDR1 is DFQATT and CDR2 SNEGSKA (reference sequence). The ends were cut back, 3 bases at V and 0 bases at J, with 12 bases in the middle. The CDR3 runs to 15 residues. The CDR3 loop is CSARRTGGSYNEQFF. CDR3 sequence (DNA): TGCAGTGCTAGGAGGACCGGGGGCTCCTACAATGAGCAGTTCTTC.

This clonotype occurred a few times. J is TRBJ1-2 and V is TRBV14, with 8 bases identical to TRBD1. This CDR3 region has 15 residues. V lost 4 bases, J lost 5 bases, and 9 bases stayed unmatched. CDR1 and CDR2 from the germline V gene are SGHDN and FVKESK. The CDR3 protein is CASSRLGGQAYGYTF. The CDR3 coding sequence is TGTGCCAGCAGCCGGCTTGGGGGACAGGCATATGGCTACACCTTC.

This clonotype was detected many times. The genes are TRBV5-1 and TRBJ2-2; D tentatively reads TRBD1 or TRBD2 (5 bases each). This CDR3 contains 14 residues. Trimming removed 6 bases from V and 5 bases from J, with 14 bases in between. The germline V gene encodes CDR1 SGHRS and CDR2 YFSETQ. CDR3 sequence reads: CASNSPGRTGELFF. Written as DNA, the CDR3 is TGCGCCAGCAACTCCCCAGGGAGAACCGGGGAGCTGTTTTTT.

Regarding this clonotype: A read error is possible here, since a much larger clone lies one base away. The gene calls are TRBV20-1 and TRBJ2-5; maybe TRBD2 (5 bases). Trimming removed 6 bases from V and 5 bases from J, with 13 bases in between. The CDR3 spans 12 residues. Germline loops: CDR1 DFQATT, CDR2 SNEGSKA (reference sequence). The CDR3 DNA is TGCAGTGCAGGGAGCAATCGTGAGACCCAGTACTTC. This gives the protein CSAGSNRETQYF.

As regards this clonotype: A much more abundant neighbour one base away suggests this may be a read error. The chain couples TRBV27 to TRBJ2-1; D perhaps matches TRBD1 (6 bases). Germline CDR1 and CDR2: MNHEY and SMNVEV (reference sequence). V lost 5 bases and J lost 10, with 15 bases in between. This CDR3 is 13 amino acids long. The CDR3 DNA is TGTGCCAGCAGTCCACGACAGGTCGAGGAGCAGTTCTTC. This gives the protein CASSPRQVEEQFF.

This CDR3 is CATSPREGFDEQYF. In DNA, the CDR3 is TGTGCCACCAGCCCGCGGGAGGGTTTTGACGAGCAGTACTTC. This chain connects TRBV24-1 to TRBJ2-5; 9 nucleotides agree with TRBD2. The J call may not be correct, given that the DNA end is closer to TRBJ2-7. The CDR3 covers 14 residues. Germline values: CDR1 KGHDR, CDR2 SFDVKD.